The TCR beta chain described here comes from a study of T cells after yellow fever vaccination. On the study more broadly: Some fractions had low cell numbers, and these were prepared with SMART-Seq v4 Ultra Low Input.

Generation of TCR cDNA used 5'RACE template switching (which added a universal primer site and UMIs). TCRdb re-derived calls from the 5' RACE reads in MiXCR, one entry per CDR3 protein. The sample records over 250,000 distinct CDR3 sequences, 5.2% being singletons. V was pared by 3 bases and J by 2 bases, with 3 bases of the junction left unmatched. Germline V gives CDR1 SGHRS, CDR2 YFSETQ. The CDR3 spans 15 residues. With regard to this clonotype: Its target is not known.

Whole-study results and caveats: Contaminating bulk clonotypes could be abundant in FACS-sorted repertoires.

Sequences were derived from CD4+ T cells sorted from PBMCs, sampled on the day of the yellow fever booster vaccination. The chain employs TRBV5-1 and TRBJ2-1, with 9 bases matching TRBD1. The clonotype originates from a man aged 18 to 35 who received the YFV17D yellow fever vaccine. The CDR3 coding sequence is TGCGCCAGCAGCTGGGGGACAGGGACCTACAATGAGCAGTTCTTC. It translates to CASSWGTGTYNEQFF.